The source of this T cell receptor beta chain is a study of cytomegalovirus exposure and HLA in healthy donors. PCR was performed using 60 Vbeta and 13 Jbeta primers. Sequencing was performed with immunoSEQ multiplex PCR; in TCRdb, only in-frame clones are kept and a portion is missing. The sample lists about 110,000 clones; around four fifths were seen once. V was pared by 4 bases and J by 1 base, with 6 bases of the junction left unmatched. Per germline, CDR1 MGHRA and CDR2 YSYEKL. CDR3 length: 15 residues. V and J are TRBV4-1 and TRBJ1-2, with 7 bases aligning to TRBD1. The receptor was derived from a middle-aged man in good health and CMV-seronegative. Sample: PBMCs. The DNA for the CDR3 is TGCGCCAGCAGCCCCCGGGACAGCGGTAACTATGGCTACACCTTC. Protein: CASSPRDSGNYGYTF.